This T cell receptor (beta chain) comes out of a study of T cells of healthy individuals. This clonotype was counted a few times. The CDR3 extends over 20 amino acids. CDR1 DFQATT and CDR2 SNEGSKA come from the germline V gene (reference sequence). The J segment lost 0 bases and the V segment lost 0 bases, leaving 16 bases of the junction unmatched. Each CDR3 protein is one row after TCRdb ran MiXCR on the 5' RACE reads. The sample records tens of thousands of distinct CDR3 sequences, roughly 16% being singletons. The chain has TRBV20-1 and TRBJ2-4; the match to TRBD1 covers 8 bases. The sequence was collected from a human donor in good health. CDR3 nucleotide sequence: TGCAGTGCTAGAGAGGTGATTAGTCCCGACAGGGGCTTAGCCAAAAACATTCAGTACTTC. Its protein product is CSAREVISPDRGLAKNIQYF.